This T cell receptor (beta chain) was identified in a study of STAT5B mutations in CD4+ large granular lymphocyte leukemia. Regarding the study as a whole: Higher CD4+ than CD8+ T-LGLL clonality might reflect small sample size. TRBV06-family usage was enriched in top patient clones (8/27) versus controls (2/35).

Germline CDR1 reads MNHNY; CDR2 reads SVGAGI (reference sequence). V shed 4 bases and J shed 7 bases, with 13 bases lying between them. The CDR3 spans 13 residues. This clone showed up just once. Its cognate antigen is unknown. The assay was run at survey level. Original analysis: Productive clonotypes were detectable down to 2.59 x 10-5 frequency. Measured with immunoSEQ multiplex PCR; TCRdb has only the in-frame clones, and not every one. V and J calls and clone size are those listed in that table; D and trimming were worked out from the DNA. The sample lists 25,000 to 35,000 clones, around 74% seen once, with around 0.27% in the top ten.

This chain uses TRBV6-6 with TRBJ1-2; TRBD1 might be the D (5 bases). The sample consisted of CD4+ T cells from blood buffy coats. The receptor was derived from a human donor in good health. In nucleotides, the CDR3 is TGTGCCAGCAGTTTAGGAACGACAGTTGGCTACACCTTC. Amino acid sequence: CASSLGTTVGYTF.